This passage covers 5 T cell receptor beta chains from one sample sequenced in a study of shared clonotypes between healthy human individuals. The repertoire was sequenced with immunoSEQ multiplex PCR; TCRdb's copy has only in-frame clones and lacks some. This table has roughly 1 million clones, about 84% appearing once. Sequenced: memory CD4+ T cells from PBMCs. The subset is: CD45RA-negative fraction. The receptors shown here come from a man aged 18-30 years in good health. Some clones in this sample may be carry-over from other donors' samples.

This chain links TRBV28 with TRBJ1-2; 7 positions agree with TRBD1. This CDR3 has 16 residues. After removal of 6 bases from V and 0 bases from J, the junction contained 10 bases not matched to a gene. CDR1 MDHEN and CDR2 SYDVKM come from the germline V gene. CDR3 sequence (DNA): TGTGCCAGCAGCACTCCCGGACAGGAGACTAACTATGGCTACACCTTC. Translation: CASSTPGQETNYGYTF.

As for this clone: Because the CDR3's place on the DNA is in doubt, the DNA is left out and the CDR3 is given as listed by TCRdb. This chain links TRBV21-1 with TRBJ2-6. TRBV21-1 is designated a pseudogene. From its first to its last residue, the CDR3 has 16 amino acids. CDR3 residues: CASSKVVGFGANVLTF.

The chain employs TRBV6-1 and TRBJ2-2; TRBD1 might be the D (5 bases). Looked up from germline, CDR1 is MNHNS and CDR2 is SASEGT. V shed 1 base and J shed 7 bases, with 16 bases lying between them. The CDR3 loop spans 16 amino acids. The CDR3 coding sequence is TGTGCCAGCAGTGAAGAAGTCAGGGTTACGGTCGGGGAGCTGTTTTTT. Protein product: CASSEEVRVTVGELFF.

A few counts support this clone. The rearrangement links TRBV5-6 to TRBJ2-2; D call uncertain. This CDR3 has 19 residues. CDR1 SGHDT and CDR2 YYEEEE come from the germline V gene. Trimming left V 4 bases short and J 0 bases short, with 22 bases between. The CDR3 spells CASSPGVRAYYSNTGELFF. The DNA for the CDR3 is TGTGCCAGCAGCCCGGGCGTACGGGCGTACTACTCGAACACCGGGGAGCTGTTTTTT.

CDR3 sequence reads: CASSLWGGSYEQYF. The CDR3 nucleotides are TGTGCCAGCAGCTTGTGGGGGGGCTCCTACGAGCAGTACTTC. The rearrangement joins TRBV5-6 to TRBJ2-7; the match to TRBD2 covers 7 bases. The CDR3 is made up of 14 amino acids. V lost 1 base, J lost 0 bases, and 1 base stayed unmatched. CDR1 and CDR2 from the germline V gene are SGHDT and YYEEEE. Filled out from reference TRBV5-6 and TRBJ2-7, the complete variable domain reads DAGVTQSPTHLIKTRGQQVTLRCSPKSGHDTVSWYQQALGQGPQFIFQYYEEEERQRGNFPDRFSGHQFPNYSSELNVNALLLGDSALYLCASSLWGGSYEQYFGPGTRLTVT.